These T cell receptor beta chains were read from a single sample in a study of response to subunit inactivated influenza vaccine. TCRdb analysed the RT-PCR reads with MiXCR anew, one entry per CDR3 protein. The sample yields about 520,000 distinct CDR3 sequences, roughly 7.6% seen once. This specimen consisted of PBMCs from blood, obtained 23 to 25 months after vaccination. The source of these receptors is a man between 50 and 69 years old who received an inactivated influenza vaccine. Both conserved end residues are part of each CDR3. D genes are given only for firm matches. Size tells how often a clone was seen (once, few, many) or the class of an expanded clone, and some rows leave it out.

>TRBJ2-7|.|TRBV20-1|TRBD1
TGCAGTGCTAGGCCAATCGACAGGGAGCACGAGCAGTACTTC
CSARPIDREHEQYF
>TRBJ2-1|many|TRBV6-4|.
TGTGCCAGCAGTGAGGCTAGCTATAATGAGCAGTTCTTC
CASSEASYNEQFF
>TRBJ2-7|.|TRBV4-3|.
TGCGCCAGCAGCCTCTCGGGGCCCACCACTATATACGACGAGCAGTACTTC
CASSLSGPTTIYDEQYF
>TRBJ2-7|many|TRBV25-1|TRBD2
TGTGCCAGCGCAAGAGCGGGATCTGAGCAGTACTTC
CASARAGSEQYF
>TRBJ2-1|.|TRBV7-2|TRBD2
TGTGCCAGCAGCTTATTCGGGACTAGCGCTGGTGAGCAGTTCTTC
CASSLFGTSAGEQFF
>TRBJ1-5|many|TRBV7-8|TRBD1
TGTGCCAGCAGCTTAGAGCAGGGGGGCTTGAATCAGCCCCAGCATTTT
CASSLEQGGLNQPQHF
>TRBJ2-7|many|TRBV29-1|TRBD2
TGCAGCGTCGCGGGGGCTAGCGGGAACGTAAACTACGAGCAGTACTTC
CSVAGASGNVNYEQYF
>TRBJ2-7|few|TRBV3-1|.
TGTGCCAGCAGACAATCCGGGACAAGAAACATCTACGAGCAGTACTTC
CASRQSGTRNIYEQYF
>TRBJ2-7|.|TRBV20-1|TRBD1
TGCAGTGCTGGCCCGACAGGGTTATGGGAGCAGTACTTC
CSAGPTGLWEQYF
>TRBJ1-1|.|TRBV7-9|.
TGTGACAGCAGCTTGCTGAACACTGAAGCTTTCTTT
CDSSLLNTEAFF
>TRBJ2-2|.|TRBV14|.
TGTGCCAGCAGCCTCCACTCCACCGGGGAGCTGTTTTTT
CASSLHSTGELFF
>TRBJ2-7|.|TRBV4-1|.
TGCGCCAGCAGCCAAGTGCCTCGAGACATCTGGACGATCAAAACGGGCCGAAACGAGCAGTACTTC
CASSQVPRDIWTIKTGRNEQYF
>TRBJ2-6|few|TRBV5-6|.
TGTGCCAGCAGCTTGCGAAGAGTCTCTGGGGCCAACGTCCTGACTTTC
CASSLRRVSGANVLTF
>TRBJ2-7|few|TRBV20-1|TRBD1
TGCAGTGCAAGTGACAGGGGGATAAGCTACGAGCAGTACTTC
CSASDRGISYEQYF
>TRBJ2-1|.|TRBV5-1|TRBD2
TGCGCCAGCAGCTACGTAGCGGGTGCGTACAATGAGCAGTTCTTC
CASSYVAGAYNEQFF
>TRBJ1-4|few|TRBV6-5|.
TGTGCCAGCAGTCGACTCGGGGGCCGGAATGAAAAACTGTTTTTT
CASSRLGGRNEKLFF
>TRBJ2-7|few|TRBV20-1|TRBD2
TGCAGTGCTAGAGTAGCGGGGATTTACGAGCAGTACTTC
CSARVAGIYEQYF
>TRBJ2-5|.|TRBV7-9|TRBD1
TGTGCCAGCAGCTCCGGACAGGTACCGATGGAGACCCAGTACTTC
CASSSGQVPMETQYF
>TRBJ2-7|.|TRBV7-2|TRBD2
TGTGCCAGTTTCTTGGGGGGGTCGGATCGGAGGGAGCAGTACTTC
CASFLGGSDRREQYF
>TRBJ2-7|few|TRBV5-1|TRBD2
TGCGCCAGCAGCCCGCGGTCCGCCGGGACTATCCCTTACGAGCAGTACTTC
CASSPRSAGTIPYEQYF
>TRBJ1-2|many|TRBV7-9|.
TGTGCCAGCAGCCGACCCTCGACAGGACCGCTTGGCTACACCTTC
CASSRPSTGPLGYTF
>TRBJ2-5|many|TRBV20-1|TRBD1
TGCAGTGCCGAAGACAGGGTACTTGGGGAGACCCAGTACTTC
CSAEDRVLGETQYF
>TRBJ2-3|few|TRBV12-3/TRBV12-4|.
TGTGCCAGTGCGGTTAGTGGGGGTGGACCAGATACGCAGTATTTT
CASAVSGGGPDTQYF
>TRBJ2-1|few|TRBV6-2/TRBV6-3|.
TGTGCCAGCAGTTACCACGGATCCTACAATGAGCAGTTCTTC
CASSYHGSYNEQFF
>TRBJ2-1|.|TRBV5-1|.
TGCGCCAGCAGCTCCCAGGGCTTTGAGCAGTTCTTC
CASSSQGFEQFF
>TRBJ2-7|many|TRBV12-3/TRBV12-4|TRBD2
TGTGCCAGCAGCCGTCTCGGACTAGCGAGCTACGAGCAGTACTTC
CASSRLGLASYEQYF
>TRBJ2-3|.|TRBV12-3/TRBV12-4|TRBD2
TGTGCCAGCAGACCCTGGGGGGGGGGCACAGATACGCAGTATTTT
CASRPWGGGTDTQYF
>TRBJ2-7|few|TRBV20-1|.
TGCAGTGCTAGAGATGCCACCACCTACGAGCAGTACTTC
CSARDATTYEQYF
>TRBJ1-3|many|TRBV9|.
TGTGCCAGCAGCCCGGACGGCGTCTCTGGAAACACCATATATTTT
CASSPDGVSGNTIYF